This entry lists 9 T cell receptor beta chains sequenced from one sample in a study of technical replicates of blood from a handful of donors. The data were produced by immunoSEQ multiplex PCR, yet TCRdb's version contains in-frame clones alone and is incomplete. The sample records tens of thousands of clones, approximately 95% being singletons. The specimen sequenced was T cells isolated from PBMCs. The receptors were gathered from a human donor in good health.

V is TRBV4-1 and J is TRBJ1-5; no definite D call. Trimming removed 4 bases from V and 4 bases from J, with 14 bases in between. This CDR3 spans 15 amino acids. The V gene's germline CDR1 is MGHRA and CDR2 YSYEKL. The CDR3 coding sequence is TGCGCCAGCAGCCCTGCCCTTAGCTCAAATCAGCCCCAGCATTTT. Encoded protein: CASSPALSSNQPQHF.

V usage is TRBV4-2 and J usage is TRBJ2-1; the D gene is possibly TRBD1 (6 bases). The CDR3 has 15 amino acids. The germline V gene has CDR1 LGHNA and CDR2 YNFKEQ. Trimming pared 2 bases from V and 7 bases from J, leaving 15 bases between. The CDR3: CASSQRSGELNEQFF. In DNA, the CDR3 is TGTGCCAGCAGCCAAAGGTCAGGGGAATTGAATGAGCAGTTCTTC.

The CDR3 DNA follows: TGTGCCAGCAGCTTTATATCTGGGACAGTCCAAGAGACCCAGTACTTC. Its translation: CASSFISGTVQETQYF. V is TRBV7-9 and J is TRBJ2-5, with 7 bases matching TRBD1. The CDR3 consists of 16 residues. Trimming cost V 3 bases and J 1 base; bases outside gene matches: 8. Germline-derived CDR1 and CDR2 are SEHNR and FQNEAQ (reference sequence).

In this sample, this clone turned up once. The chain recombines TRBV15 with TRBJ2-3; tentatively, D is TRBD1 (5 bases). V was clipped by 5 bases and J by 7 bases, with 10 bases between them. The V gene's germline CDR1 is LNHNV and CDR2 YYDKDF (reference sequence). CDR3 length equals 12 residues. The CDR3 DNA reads TGTGCCACCAGCCCGGACACCTATACGCAGTATTTT. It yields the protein CATSPDTYTQYF.

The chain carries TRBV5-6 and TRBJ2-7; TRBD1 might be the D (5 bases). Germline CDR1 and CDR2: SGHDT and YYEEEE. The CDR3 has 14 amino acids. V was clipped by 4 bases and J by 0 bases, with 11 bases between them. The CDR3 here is CASSLRQSSYEQYF. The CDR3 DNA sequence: TGTGCCAGCAGCCTTAGACAGTCCTCCTACGAGCAGTACTTC.

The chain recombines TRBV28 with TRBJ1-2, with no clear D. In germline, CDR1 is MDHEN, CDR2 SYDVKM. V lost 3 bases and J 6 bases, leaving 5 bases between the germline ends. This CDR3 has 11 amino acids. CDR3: CASSFGNGYTF. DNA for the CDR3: TGTGCCAGCAGTTTCGGGAATGGCTACACCTTC.

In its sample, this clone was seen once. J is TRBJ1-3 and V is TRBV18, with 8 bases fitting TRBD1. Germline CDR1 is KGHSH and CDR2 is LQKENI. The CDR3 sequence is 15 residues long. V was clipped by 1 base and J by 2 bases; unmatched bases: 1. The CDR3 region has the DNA TGTGCCAGCTCACCACTGGACAGGGCTGGAAACACCATATATTTT. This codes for CASSPLDRAGNTIYF.

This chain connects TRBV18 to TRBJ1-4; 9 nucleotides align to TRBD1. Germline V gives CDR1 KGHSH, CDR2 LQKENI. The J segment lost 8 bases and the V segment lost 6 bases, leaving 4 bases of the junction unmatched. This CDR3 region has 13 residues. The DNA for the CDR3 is TGTGCCAGCTCCCGGACAGGGGACGAAAAACTGTTTTTT. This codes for CASSRTGDEKLFF.

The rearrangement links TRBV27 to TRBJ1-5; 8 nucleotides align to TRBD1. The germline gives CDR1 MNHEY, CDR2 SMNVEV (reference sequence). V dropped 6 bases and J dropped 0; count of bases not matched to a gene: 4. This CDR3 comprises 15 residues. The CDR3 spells CASSPTGDSNQPQHF. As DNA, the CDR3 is TGTGCCAGCAGCCCGACAGGGGATAGCAATCAGCCCCAGCATTTT.